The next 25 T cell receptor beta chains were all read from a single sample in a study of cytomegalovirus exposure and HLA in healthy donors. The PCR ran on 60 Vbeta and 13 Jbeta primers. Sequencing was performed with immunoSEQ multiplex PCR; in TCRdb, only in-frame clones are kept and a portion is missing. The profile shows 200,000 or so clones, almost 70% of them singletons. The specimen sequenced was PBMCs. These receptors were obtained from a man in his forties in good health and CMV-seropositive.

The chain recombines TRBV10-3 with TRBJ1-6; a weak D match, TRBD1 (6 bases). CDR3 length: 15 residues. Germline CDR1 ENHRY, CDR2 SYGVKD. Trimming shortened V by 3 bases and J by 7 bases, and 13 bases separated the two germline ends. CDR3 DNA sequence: TGTGCCATCAGTGAACGGGGGGCGCAAAATTCACCCCTCCACTTT. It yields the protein CAISERGAQNSPLHF.

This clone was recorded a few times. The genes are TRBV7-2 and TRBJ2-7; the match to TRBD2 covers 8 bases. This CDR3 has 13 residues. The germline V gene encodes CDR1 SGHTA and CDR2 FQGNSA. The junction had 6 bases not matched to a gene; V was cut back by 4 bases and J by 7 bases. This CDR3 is CASSSLGGGEQYF. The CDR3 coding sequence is TGTGCCAGCAGCTCCCTCGGCGGGGGGGAGCAGTACTTC.

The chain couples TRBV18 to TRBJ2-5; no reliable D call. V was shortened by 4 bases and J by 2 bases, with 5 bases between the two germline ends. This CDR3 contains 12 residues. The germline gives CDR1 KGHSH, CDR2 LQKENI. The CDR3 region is CASSQRQETQYF. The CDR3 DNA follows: TGTGCCAGCTCACAGAGACAAGAGACCCAGTACTTC.

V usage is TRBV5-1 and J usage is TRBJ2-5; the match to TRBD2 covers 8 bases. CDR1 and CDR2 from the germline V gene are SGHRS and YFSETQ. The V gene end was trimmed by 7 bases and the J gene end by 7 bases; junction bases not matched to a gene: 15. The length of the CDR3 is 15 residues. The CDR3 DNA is TGCGCCAGCGCCCAGGGCGGGGGGTCCACACCGACCCAGTACTTC. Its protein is CASAQGGGSTPTQYF.

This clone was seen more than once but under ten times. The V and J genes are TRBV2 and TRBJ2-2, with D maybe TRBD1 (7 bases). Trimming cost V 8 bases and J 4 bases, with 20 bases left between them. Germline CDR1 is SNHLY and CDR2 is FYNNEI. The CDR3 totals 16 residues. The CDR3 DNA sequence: TGTGCCAGCCTTAGGAGTGCCAGGGGGGTCACCGGGGAGCTGTTTTTT. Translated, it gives CASLRSARGVTGELFF.

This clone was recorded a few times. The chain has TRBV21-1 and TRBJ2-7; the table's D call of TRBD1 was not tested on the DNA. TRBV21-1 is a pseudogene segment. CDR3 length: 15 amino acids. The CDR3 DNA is TGTGCCAGCAGCAAAGAAAGGTACAGCTCCTACGAGCAGTACTTC. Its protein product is CASSKERYSSYEQYF.

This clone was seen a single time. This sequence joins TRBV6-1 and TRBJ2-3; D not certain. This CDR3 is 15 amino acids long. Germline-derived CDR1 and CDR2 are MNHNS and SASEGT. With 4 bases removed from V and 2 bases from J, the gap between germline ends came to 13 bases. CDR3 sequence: CASSVPTRLTDTQYF. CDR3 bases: TGTGCCAGCAGTGTTCCGACACGGCTCACAGATACGCAGTATTTT.

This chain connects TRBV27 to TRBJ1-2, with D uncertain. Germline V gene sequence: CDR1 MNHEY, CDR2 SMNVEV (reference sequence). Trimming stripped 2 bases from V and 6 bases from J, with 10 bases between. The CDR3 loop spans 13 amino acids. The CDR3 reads CASSLGGNDGYTF. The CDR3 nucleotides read TGTGCCAGCAGTTTAGGCGGGAATGATGGCTACACCTTC.

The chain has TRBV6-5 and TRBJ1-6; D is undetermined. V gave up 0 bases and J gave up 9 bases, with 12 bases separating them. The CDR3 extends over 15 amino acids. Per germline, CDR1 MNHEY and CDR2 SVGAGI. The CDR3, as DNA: TGTGCCAGCAGTTACTCGGAGGGAGGGAGTTCACCCCTCCACTTT. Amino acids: CASSYSEGGSSPLHF.

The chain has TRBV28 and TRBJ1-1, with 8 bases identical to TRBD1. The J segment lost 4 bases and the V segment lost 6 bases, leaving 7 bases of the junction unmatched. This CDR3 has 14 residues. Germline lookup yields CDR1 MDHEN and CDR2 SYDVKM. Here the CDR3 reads CASRRQGLGTEAFF. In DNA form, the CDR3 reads TGTGCCAGCAGAAGACAGGGGTTGGGCACTGAAGCTTTCTTT.

CDR3 region: CASSFAQGAYEQYF. The CDR3 bases are TGTGCCAGCAGCTTCGCGCAGGGGGCCTACGAGCAGTACTTC. V gene TRBV13 combines with J gene TRBJ2-7; 7 bases are shared with TRBD1. The V gene's germline CDR1 is PRHDT and CDR2 FYEKMQ (reference sequence). The CDR3 has 14 residues. J lost 2 bases, V lost 3 bases, and 4 bases had no gene match.

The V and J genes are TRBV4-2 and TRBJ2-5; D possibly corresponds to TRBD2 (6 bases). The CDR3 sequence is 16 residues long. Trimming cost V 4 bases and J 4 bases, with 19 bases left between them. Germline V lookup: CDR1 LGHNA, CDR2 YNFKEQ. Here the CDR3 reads CASSPDLGRGGETQYF. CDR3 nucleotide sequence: TGTGCCAGCAGCCCCGATCTAGGGCGGGGTGGAGAGACCCAGTACTTC.

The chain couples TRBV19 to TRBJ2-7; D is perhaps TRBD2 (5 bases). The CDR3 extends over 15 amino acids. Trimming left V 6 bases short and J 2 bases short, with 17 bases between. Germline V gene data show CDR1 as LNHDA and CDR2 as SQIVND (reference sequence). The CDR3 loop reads CASSISPGSPYEQYF. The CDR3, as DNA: TGTGCCAGTAGCATCAGCCCGGGGTCCCCCTACGAGCAGTACTTC.

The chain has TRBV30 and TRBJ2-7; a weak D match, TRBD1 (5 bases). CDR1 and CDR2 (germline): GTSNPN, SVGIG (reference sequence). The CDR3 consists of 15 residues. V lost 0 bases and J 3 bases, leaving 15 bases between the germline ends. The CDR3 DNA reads TGTGCCTGGAGTGTACCGCAGGGCGGAGACTACGAGCAGTACTTC. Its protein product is CAWSVPQGGDYEQYF.

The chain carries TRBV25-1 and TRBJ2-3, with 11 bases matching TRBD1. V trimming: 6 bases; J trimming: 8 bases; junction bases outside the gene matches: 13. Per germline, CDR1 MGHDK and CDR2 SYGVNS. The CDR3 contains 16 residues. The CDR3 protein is CASRGAGQGGQGTQYF. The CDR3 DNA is TGTGCCAGCAGGGGGGCGGGACAGGGGGGTCAAGGTACGCAGTATTTT.

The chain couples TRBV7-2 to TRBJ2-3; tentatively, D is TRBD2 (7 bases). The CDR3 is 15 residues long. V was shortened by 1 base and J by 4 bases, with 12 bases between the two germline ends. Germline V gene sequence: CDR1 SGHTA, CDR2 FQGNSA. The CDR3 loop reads CASSLGGGAPDTQYF. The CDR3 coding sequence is TGTGCCAGCAGCTTAGGTGGGGGGGCTCCAGATACGCAGTATTTT.

As DNA, the CDR3 is TGCGCCAGCAGTGTCCTTACCTACGAGCAGTACTTC. As protein: CASSVLTYEQYF. The chain is built from TRBV10-2 and TRBJ2-7, with unresolved D. The CDR3 totals 12 residues. Germline CDR1 reads WSHSY; CDR2 reads SAAADI. The V end lost 4 bases, the J end lost 2 bases, and 6 bases lay between the germline ends.

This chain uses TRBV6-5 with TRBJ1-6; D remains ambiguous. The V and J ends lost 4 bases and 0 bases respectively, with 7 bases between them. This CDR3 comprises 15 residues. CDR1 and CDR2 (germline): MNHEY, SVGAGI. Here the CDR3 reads CASSFESSYNSPLHF. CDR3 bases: TGTGCCAGCAGTTTTGAGAGCTCCTATAATTCACCCCTCCACTTT.

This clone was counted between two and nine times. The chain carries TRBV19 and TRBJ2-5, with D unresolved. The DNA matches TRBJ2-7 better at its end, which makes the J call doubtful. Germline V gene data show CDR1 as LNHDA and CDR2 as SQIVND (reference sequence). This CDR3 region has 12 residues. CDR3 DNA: TGTGCCAGTAGTATTGAGAATTACGAGCAGTACTTC. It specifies CASSIENYEQYF.

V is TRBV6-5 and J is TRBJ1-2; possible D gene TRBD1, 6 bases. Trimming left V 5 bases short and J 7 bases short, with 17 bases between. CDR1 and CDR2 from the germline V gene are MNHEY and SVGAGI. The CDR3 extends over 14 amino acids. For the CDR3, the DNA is TGTGCCAGCAGTCGAACACTACAGGGATCTGGCTACACCTTC. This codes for CASSRTLQGSGYTF.

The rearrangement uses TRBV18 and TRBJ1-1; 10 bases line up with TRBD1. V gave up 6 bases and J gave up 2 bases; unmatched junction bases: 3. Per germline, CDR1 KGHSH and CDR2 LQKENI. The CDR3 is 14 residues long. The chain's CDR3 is CASSPTGGNTEAFF. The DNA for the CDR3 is TGTGCCAGCTCTCCGACAGGGGGCAACACTGAAGCTTTCTTT.

The CDR3 nucleotides are TGTGCCAGCAGTTTATCGATAAGGGGCAGGGGGAATGAAAAACTGTTTTTT. Amino acids: CASSLSIRGRGNEKLFF. V usage is TRBV27 and J usage is TRBJ1-4; 7 bases align to TRBD1. The V segment lost 0 bases and the J segment 5 bases; nucleotides outside the gene matches: 9. The CDR3 totals 17 residues. Germline V lookup: CDR1 MNHEY, CDR2 SMNVEV (reference sequence).

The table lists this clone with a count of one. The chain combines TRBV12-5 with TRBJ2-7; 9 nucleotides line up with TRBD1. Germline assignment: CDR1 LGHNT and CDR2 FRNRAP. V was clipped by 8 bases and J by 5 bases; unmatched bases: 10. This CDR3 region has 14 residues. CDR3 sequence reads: CASKLGQGPHEQYF. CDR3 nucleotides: TGTGCTAGTAAGCTGGGACAGGGCCCGCACGAGCAGTACTTC.

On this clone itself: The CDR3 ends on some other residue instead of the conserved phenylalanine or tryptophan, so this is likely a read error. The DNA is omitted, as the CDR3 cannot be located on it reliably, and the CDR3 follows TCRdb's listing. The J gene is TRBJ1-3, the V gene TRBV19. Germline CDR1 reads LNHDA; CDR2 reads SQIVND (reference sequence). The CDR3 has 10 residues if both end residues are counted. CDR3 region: CASSIRKTIR.

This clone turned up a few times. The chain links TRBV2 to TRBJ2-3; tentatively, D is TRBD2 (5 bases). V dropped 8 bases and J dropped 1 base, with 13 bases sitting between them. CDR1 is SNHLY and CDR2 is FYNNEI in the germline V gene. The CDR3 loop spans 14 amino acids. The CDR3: CASSSGSRTDTQYF. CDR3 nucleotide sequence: TGTGCCAGCTCCTCGGGATCTCGCACAGATACGCAGTATTTT.